A selection of T cell receptor beta chains follows, all from one sample in a study of Ad26.COV2.S vaccination and SARS-CoV-2 variants. The table came from immunoSEQ multiplex PCR; TCRdb's copy has only in-frame clones and leaves some out. The data show about 350,000 clones, about 89% seen once. Specimen: peripheral blood, collected in a trial of Ad26.COV2.S vaccine versus placebo. These receptors all come from a person aged 18-65 years who received the Ad26.COV2.S COVID-19 vaccine or a placebo. Both conserved end residues are part of each CDR3. A D gene is named only where the DNA matches it firmly. Only part of the rows carry a size: once, few, many, or a class if the clone is expanded.

D gene	V gene	CDR3 length	clone size	J gene	CDR3 protein	CDR3 DNA
.	TRBV2	12	.	TRBJ1-5	CASSKGNQPQHF	TGTGCCAGCAGTAAGGGTAATCAGCCCCAGCATTTT
.	TRBV3-1/TRBV3-2	15	.	TRBJ2-7	CASSLGRDPRYEQYF	TGTGCCAGCAGCCTCGGTAGGGACCCAAGATACGAGCAGTACTTC
.	TRBV19	15	.	TRBJ2-7	CASSIDRGRANEQYF	TGTGCCAGTAGTATAGACAGGGGACGAGCCAACGAGCAGTACTTC
.	TRBV7-9	13	.	TRBJ2-7	CASSLNAINEQYF	TGTGCCAGCAGCTTAAATGCGATAAACGAGCAGTACTTC
.	TRBV6-6	14	.	TRBJ2-7	CASSLDSTSYEQYF	TGTGCCAGCAGTTTAGACTCAACCTCCTACGAGCAGTACTTC
.	TRBV7-9	16	.	TRBJ2-1	CASSPQSGQAYNEQFF	TGTGCCAGCAGCCCCCAATCGGGACAAGCTTACAATGAGCAGTTCTTC
TRBD1	TRBV29-1	14	.	TRBJ1-2	CSVEATGTGVVNTF	TGCAGCGTTGAAGCGACCGGGACAGGGGTGGTGAACACCTTC
.	TRBV7-8	14	.	TRBJ2-7	CASSLAGRQSEQYF	TGTGCCAGCAGCTTAGCGGGACGACAGAGCGAGCAGTACTTC
TRBD1	TRBV18	16	.	TRBJ1-1	CASSPTGQGLRTEAFF	TGTGCCAGCTCACCCACGGGACAGGGTCTGAGGACTGAAGCTTTCTTT
TRBD2	TRBV7-9	17	.	TRBJ2-1	CASSLGKRGGSYNEQFF	TGTGCCAGCAGCTTAGGGAAGCGGGGGGGCTCCTACAATGAGCAGTTCTTC
.	TRBV5-1	15	.	TRBJ1-5	CASSLVAGSNQPQHF	TGCGCCAGCAGCTTGGTCGCGGGGAGCAATCAGCCCCAGCATTTT
TRBD1	TRBV27	15	.	TRBJ1-6	CASSLKGRGLLPLHF	TGTGCCAGCAGTTTAAAGGGTAGGGGGCTTCTACCCCTCCACTTT
.	TRBV11-2	12	.	TRBJ1-1	CASSGTGLGAFF	TGTGCCAGCAGCGGAACAGGGTTGGGTGCTTTCTTT
.	TRBV7-2	14	.	TRBJ1-5	CASSLTGVTQPQHF	TGTGCCAGCAGCTTAACCGGGGTGACTCAGCCCCAGCATTTT
TRBD2	TRBV7-8	16	.	TRBJ2-7	CASSFGTSGGYYEQYF	TGTGCCAGCAGCTTTGGAACTAGCGGGGGATACTACGAGCAGTACTTC
TRBD1	TRBV27	13	.	TRBJ1-1	CASQGGKYTEAFF	TGTGCCAGCCAGGGGGGCAAGTACACTGAAGCTTTCTTT
.	TRBV2	15	.	TRBJ1-5	CASSFTADSNQPQHF	TGTGCCAGCAGTTTTACAGCAGATAGCAATCAGCCCCAGCATTTT
.	TRBV5-1	15	.	TRBJ1-1	CASSRSGTRNTEAFF	TGCGCCAGCAGCAGATCCGGGACGAGGAACACTGAAGCTTTCTTT
TRBD1	TRBV6-2/TRBV6-3	16	.	TRBJ2-5	CASSYSRQGVEETQYF	TGTGCCAGCAGTTACTCGAGACAGGGAGTTGAAGAGACCCAGTACTTC
TRBD1	TRBV4-3	17	.	TRBJ1-4	CASSQVWAGGFSEKLFF	TGCGCCAGCAGCCAAGTATGGGCAGGGGGCTTTAGTGAAAAACTGTTTTTT
TRBD1	TRBV11-2	15	.	TRBJ2-7	CASSLDLVGQDEQYF	TGTGCCAGCAGCTTAGATCTGGTGGGACAGGACGAGCAGTACTTC
.	TRBV7-2	13	.	TRBJ1-2	CASSPPGNYGYTF	TGTGCCAGCAGCCCCCCGGGAAACTATGGCTACACCTTC
TRBD1	TRBV19	14	.	TRBJ2-7	CASSWGQGPYEQYF	TGTGCCAGTAGTTGGGGACAGGGCCCCTACGAGCAGTACTTC
.	TRBV27	13	.	TRBJ1-2	CASSLDRDYGYTF	TGTGCCAGCAGTTTAGACAGAGACTATGGCTACACCTTC
.	TRBV5-1	15	once	TRBJ2-2	CASSLVDGYTGELFF	TGCGCCAGCAGCTTAGTTGACGGATACACCGGGGAGCTGTTTTTT
.	TRBV7-2	15	.	TRBJ1-3	CASSSYRDSGNTIYF	TGTGCCAGCAGCTCCTACAGAGACTCTGGAAACACCATATATTTT
TRBD1	TRBV3-1/TRBV3-2	15	.	TRBJ2-7	CASSPTGTGGYEQYF	TGTGCCAGCAGCCCCACCGGGACAGGGGGCTACGAGCAGTACTTC
.	TRBV19	15	.	TRBJ1-5	CASSEQVHSNQPQHF	TGTGCCAGTAGTGAACAGGTCCATAGCAATCAGCCCCAGCATTTT
.	TRBV11-2	13	.	TRBJ2-7	CASSLSAPYEQYF	TGTGCCAGCAGCTTGAGCGCCCCATACGAGCAGTACTTC
.	TRBV5-4	17	few	TRBJ2-7	CASTPSPRQGIVYEQYF	TGTGCCAGCACCCCCTCCCCCCGGCAGGGGATCGTCTACGAGCAGTACTTC
TRBD2	TRBV30	15	.	TRBJ2-2	CAWGPGLPYTGELFF	TGTGCCTGGGGCCCGGGACTACCATACACCGGGGAGCTGTTTTTT
.	TRBV15	15	.	TRBJ2-5	CATSRARAGQETQYF	TGTGCCACCAGCAGAGCCAGGGCAGGGCAAGAGACCCAGTACTTC
TRBD2	TRBV6-1	20	.	TRBJ2-3	CASSEAGGFLGRDITDTQYF	TGTGCCAGCAGTGAAGCGGGGGGGTTTTTAGGCAGGGATATCACAGATACGCAGTATTTT
.	TRBV16	14	once	TRBJ2-7	CASSPFGTLYEQYF	TGTGCCAGCAGCCCATTCGGGACCCTGTACGAGCAGTACTTC
.	TRBV28	14	once	TRBJ1-2	CASSLLAQGYGYTF	TGTGCCAGCAGTTTATTGGCACAGGGCTATGGCTACACCTTC
.	TRBV29-1	13	.	TRBJ1-1	CSVYSGMNTEAFF	TGCAGCGTTTATTCGGGCATGAACACTGAAGCTTTCTTT
.	TRBV15	16	.	TRBJ1-4	CATSRDRSGVNEKLFF	TGTGCCACCAGCAGAGATCGATCGGGAGTTAATGAAAAACTGTTTTTT
.	TRBV15	15	.	TRBJ2-4	CATSRELTGVNIQYF	TGTGCCACCAGCAGAGAACTGACGGGGGTAAACATTCAGTACTTC
.	TRBV5-4	17	.	TRBJ2-1	CASSDHTGLSSYNEQFF	TGTGCCAGCAGCGACCATACGGGACTCTCCTCCTACAATGAGCAGTTCTTC
.	TRBV21-1	14	.	TRBJ1-4	CASNSDTGPEKLFF	TGTGCCAGCAATTCGGACACGGGGCCTGAAAAACTGTTTTTT